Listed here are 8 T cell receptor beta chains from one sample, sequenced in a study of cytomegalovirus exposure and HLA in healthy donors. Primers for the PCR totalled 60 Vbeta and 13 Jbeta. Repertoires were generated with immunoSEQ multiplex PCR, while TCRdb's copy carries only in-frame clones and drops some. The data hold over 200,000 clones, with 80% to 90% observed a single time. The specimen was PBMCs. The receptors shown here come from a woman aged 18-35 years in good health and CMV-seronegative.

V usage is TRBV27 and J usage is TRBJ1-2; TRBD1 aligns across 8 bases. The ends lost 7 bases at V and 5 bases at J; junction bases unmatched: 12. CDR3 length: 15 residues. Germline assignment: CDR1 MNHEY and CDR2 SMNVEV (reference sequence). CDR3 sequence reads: CASTLQPGQVYGYTF. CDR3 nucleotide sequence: TGTGCCAGCACCCTTCAACCGGGACAGGTTTATGGCTACACCTTC.

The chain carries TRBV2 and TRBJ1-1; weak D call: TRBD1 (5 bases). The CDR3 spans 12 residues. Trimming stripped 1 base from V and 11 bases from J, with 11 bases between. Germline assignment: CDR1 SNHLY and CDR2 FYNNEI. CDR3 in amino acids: CASSEEYGGAFF. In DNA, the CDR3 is TGTGCCAGCAGTGAAGAGTACGGGGGGGCTTTCTTT.

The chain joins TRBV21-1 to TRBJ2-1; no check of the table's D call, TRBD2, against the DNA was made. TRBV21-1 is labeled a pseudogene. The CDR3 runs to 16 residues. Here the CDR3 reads CASSTLGDSHTNEQFF. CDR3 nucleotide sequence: TGTGCCAGCAGCACCCTGGGGGACTCACACACCAATGAGCAGTTCTTC.

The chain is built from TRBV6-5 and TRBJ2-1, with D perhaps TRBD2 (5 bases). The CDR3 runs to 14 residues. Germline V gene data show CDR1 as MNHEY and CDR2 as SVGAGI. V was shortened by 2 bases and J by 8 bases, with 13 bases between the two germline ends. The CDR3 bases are TGTGCCAGCAGTTACGTCGATACTAGGTATGAGCAGTTCTTC. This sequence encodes CASSYVDTRYEQFF.

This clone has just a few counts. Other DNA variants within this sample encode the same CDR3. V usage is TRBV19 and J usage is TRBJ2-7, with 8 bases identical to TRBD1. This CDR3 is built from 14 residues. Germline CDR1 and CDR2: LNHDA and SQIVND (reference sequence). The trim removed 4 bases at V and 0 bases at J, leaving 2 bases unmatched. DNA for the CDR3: TGTGCCAGTAGTAGGACAGGGAGCTCCTACGAGCAGTACTTC. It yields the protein CASSRTGSSYEQYF. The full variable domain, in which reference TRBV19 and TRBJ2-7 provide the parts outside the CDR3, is DGGITQSPKYLFRKEGQNVTLSCEQNLNHDAMYWYRQDPGQGLRLIYYSQIVNDFQKGDIAEGYSVSREKKESFPLTVTSAQKNPTAFYLCASSRTGSSYEQYFGPGTRLTVT.

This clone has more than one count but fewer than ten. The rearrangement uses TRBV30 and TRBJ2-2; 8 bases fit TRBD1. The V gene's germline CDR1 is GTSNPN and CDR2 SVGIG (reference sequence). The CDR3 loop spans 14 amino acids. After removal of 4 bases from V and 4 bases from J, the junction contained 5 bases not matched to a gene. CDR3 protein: CAWTGQVLTGELFF. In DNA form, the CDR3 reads TGTGCCTGGACGGGACAGGTCCTCACCGGGGAGCTGTTTTTT.

The CDR3 reads CASSVQGNTEAFF. CDR3 sequence (DNA): TGTGCCAGCAGCGTACAGGGCAACACTGAAGCTTTCTTT. This chain connects TRBV9 to TRBJ1-1; D might be TRBD1 (5 bases). V dropped 1 base and J dropped 2 bases, with 6 bases sitting between them. CDR3 length: 13 residues. Germline V gives CDR1 SGDLS, CDR2 YYNGEE.

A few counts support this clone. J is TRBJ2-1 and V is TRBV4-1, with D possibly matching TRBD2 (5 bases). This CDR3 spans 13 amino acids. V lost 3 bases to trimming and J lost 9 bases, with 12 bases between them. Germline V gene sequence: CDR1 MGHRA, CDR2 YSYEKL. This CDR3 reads CASSQVVRGEQFF. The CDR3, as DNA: TGCGCCAGCAGCCAGGTAGTTCGGGGTGAGCAGTTCTTC.